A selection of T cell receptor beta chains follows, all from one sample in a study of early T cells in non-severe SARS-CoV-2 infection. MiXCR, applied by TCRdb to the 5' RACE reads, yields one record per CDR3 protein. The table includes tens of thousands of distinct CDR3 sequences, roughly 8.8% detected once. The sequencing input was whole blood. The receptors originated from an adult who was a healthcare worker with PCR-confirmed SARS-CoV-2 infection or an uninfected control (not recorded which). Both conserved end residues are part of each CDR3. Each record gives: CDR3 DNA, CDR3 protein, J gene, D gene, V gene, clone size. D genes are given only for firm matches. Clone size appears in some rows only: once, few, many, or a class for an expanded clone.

TGCAGCGTTGAAGAACGAGGTCAGGGGCGGGAGACCCAGTACTTC CSVEERGQGRETQYF TRBJ2-5 NA TRBV29-1 NA
TGTGCCAGCAGCCTTAGCGGGGCCCGAGGGACGCAGTATTTT CASSLSGARGTQYF TRBJ2-3 TRBD2 TRBV7-9 few
TGTGCCATCAGCCCCAGCTCTGGAAACACCATATATTTT CAISPSSGNTIYF TRBJ1-3 NA TRBV10-3 many
TGTGCCAGCACCCCCCGGGGTAGCGGGGGGGCCGCGGCTGAGCAGTTCTTC CASTPRGSGGAAAEQFF TRBJ2-1 TRBD2 TRBV7-8 few
TGTGCCAGCAGTGGGACCTTGGCGAGCTCCTACAATGAGCAGTTCTTC CASSGTLASSYNEQFF TRBJ2-1 NA TRBV27 many
TGCAGTGCTAGAGATAACGGGCAAGCGTTAACAGATACGCAGTATTTT CSARDNGQALTDTQYF TRBJ2-3 NA TRBV20-1 few
TGTGCCAGCAGCCGCGGACAACTCAAAGAGACCCAGTACTTC CASSRGQLKETQYF TRBJ2-5 NA TRBV7-9 few
TGCGCCAGCAGCCGAGGGAAGGCGGAAGCTTTCTTT CASSRGKAEAFF TRBJ1-1 NA TRBV5-1 many
TGTGCCACCAGTGAAACAGCTAGCAATCAGCCCCAGCATTTT CATSETASNQPQHF TRBJ1-5 NA TRBV24-1 many
TGCGCCAGCAGCCAAGATCCCCCACAGGGGGCTCTCAATCAGCCCCAGCATTTT CASSQDPPQGALNQPQHF TRBJ1-5 TRBD1 TRBV4-1 few
TGTGCCAGCAGCTTGCGGGGGGAAAAACTGTTTTTT CASSLRGEKLFF TRBJ1-4 NA TRBV5-6 NA
TGTGCCAGCAGTTTCAACACAGATACGCAGTATTTT CASSFNTDTQYF TRBJ2-3 NA TRBV12-3/TRBV12-4 NA
TGTGCCAGCAGCTTATGGTCCAGTTATGGCTACACCTTC CASSLWSSYGYTF TRBJ1-2 NA TRBV7-8 few
TGTGCCAGCAGCACCCGGGGGACTGTCCAGTTCTTC CASSTRGTVQFF TRBJ2-1 NA TRBV25-1 many
TGTGCCAGCCTGGGACTAGCGGGGGCCTGGGGCACAGATACGCAGTATTTT CASLGLAGAWGTDTQYF TRBJ2-3 TRBD2 TRBV6-2/TRBV6-3 NA
TGTGCCAGTAGTTCTACAGGGGTCCCCTACAATGAGCAGTTCTTC CASSSTGVPYNEQFF TRBJ2-1 TRBD1 TRBV19 few
TGTGCCAGTACAGGCATGAACACTGAAGCTTTCTTT CASTGMNTEAFF TRBJ1-1 NA TRBV19 NA
TGCGCCAGCAGCTCGGAGATTAATCAGCCCCAGCATTTT CASSSEINQPQHF TRBJ1-5 NA TRBV5-1 many
TGTGCCAGCCGAACAATGACAGATGGAAACACCATATATTTT CASRTMTDGNTIYF TRBJ1-3 NA TRBV6-2/TRBV6-3 many
TGCAGTGCTAGTGCGTCGGGGCGCTACGAGCAGTACTTC CSASASGRYEQYF TRBJ2-7 NA TRBV20-1 NA
TGTGCCAGCTCACAACAGGGCGAGCATCTGGCTGAAGCTTTCTTT CASSQQGEHLAEAFF TRBJ1-1 NA TRBV18 few
TGCAGTGCTAGAGATCCCAGAGGGGCTGGGAACACTGAAGCTTTCTTT CSARDPRGAGNTEAFF TRBJ1-1 NA TRBV20-1 NA
TGTGCCAGCAGTTACTCCCGCAGTTACAATGAGCAGTTCTTC CASSYSRSYNEQFF TRBJ2-1 NA TRBV6-5 NA
TGTGCCAGCAGCTACAGGGATAGCGGCTACGAGCAGTACTTC CASSYRDSGYEQYF TRBJ2-7 NA TRBV7-2 NA
TGTGCCAGCCGGCCGGAAACAACTAATGAAAAACTGTTTTTT CASRPETTNEKLFF TRBJ1-4 NA TRBV2 NA
TGCGCCAGTCACGGAGACACCCAGGGGATCGAAGCTTTCTTT CASHGDTQGIEAFF TRBJ1-1 NA TRBV5-1 many
TGTGCCAGCAGCTTATTAGATACGCAGTATTTT CASSLLDTQYF TRBJ2-3 NA TRBV11-2 few
TGTGCCAGCAGACGTGGGACAGCCTCCTACAATGAGCAGTTCTTC CASRRGTASYNEQFF TRBJ2-1 TRBD1 TRBV5-4 NA
TGTGCCAGCAGCTTGGAGGGACAGCTGAACACTGAAGCTTTCTTT CASSLEGQLNTEAFF TRBJ1-1 TRBD1 TRBV13 many
TGTGCCAGCAGTCAGTCGGGTACAGGCGCTGGGGCCAACGTCCTGACTTTC CASSQSGTGAGANVLTF TRBJ2-6 NA TRBV27 many
TGTGCCATCAGCATGTACAATGAGCAGTTCTTC CAISMYNEQFF TRBJ2-1 NA TRBV10-3 few
TGTGCCAGCAGCGTTGGGGTGAACACTGAAGCTTTCTTT CASSVGVNTEAFF TRBJ1-1 NA TRBV11-3 many
TGTGCTATGGCCCGGACAGTTGGGGCGGACACTGAAGCTTTCTTT CAMARTVGADTEAFF TRBJ1-1 NA TRBV7-9 NA
TGTGCCAGCAGTCGGACAGGGGAAAAAGAGACCCAGTACTTC CASSRTGEKETQYF TRBJ2-5 TRBD1 TRBV6-5 many
TGTGCCAGCCGGAGGAACCAAGAGACCCAGTACTTC CASRRNQETQYF TRBJ2-5 NA TRBV3-1 NA
TGTGCCAGCAGTAAACAGGGTACTCACAACAATGAGCAGTTCTTC CASSKQGTHNNEQFF TRBJ2-1 NA TRBV25-1 many
TGTGCCAGCAGCTCACCAGATACGCAGTATTTT CASSSPDTQYF TRBJ2-3 NA TRBV7-9 NA
TGTGCCAGCAGTAACAGGGAGGCCGGGGAGCTGTTTTTT CASSNREAGELFF TRBJ2-2 NA TRBV12-3/TRBV12-4 many
TGTGCCAGCAGTTACTCATCGGGGGATAATTCACCCCTCCACTTT CASSYSSGDNSPLHF TRBJ1-6 NA TRBV6-2/TRBV6-3 NA
TGTGCCAGCAGCCAAGGGCTCTGGGGCGCCAAGTTCTTC CASSQGLWGAKFF TRBJ2-1 NA TRBV14 many
TGTGCCAGCAGCGTAGTGGGGGGTTGGTCAGATACGCAGTATTTT CASSVVGGWSDTQYF TRBJ2-3 NA TRBV9 few
TGTGCCAGCAGCCGAAGACAGGACCATGGCTACACCTTC CASSRRQDHGYTF TRBJ1-2 NA TRBV14 NA
TGTGCCAGCAGTGAGGGGATCTACGAGCAGTACTTC CASSEGIYEQYF TRBJ2-7 NA TRBV2 many
TGCGCCAGCAGTGAGTCGGGGGTAATCCAGCCCCAGCATTTT CASSESGVIQPQHF TRBJ1-5 NA TRBV10-2 many